This T cell receptor (beta chain) was sequenced for a study of beta chain features in type 1 diabetes. Study-wide background: Taken together, all samples contributed 107,917,701 examined sorted cells.

This clone showed up just a few times. Every donor provided one heparinised blood draw, which averaged approximately 120 mL. Via CD45RO/CCR7/CD25/CD127/CD95/CD27, cells of the CD4+ naive, central memory, regulatory and stem cell-like memory subsets were sorted. As every portion of the isolated RNA was reverse transcribed, the sequencing read expressed TCRB transcripts. Naive, central memory and regulatory T cell samples yielded roughly 3.6 million reads on average. Assay used: immunoSEQ multiplex PCR; TCRdb lists only in-frame clones, some missing. The repertoire holds 350,000 or so clones, around 19% seen once, with under 0.05% in the top ten. The sequencing sample was made of naive CD4+ T cells from blood. This sequence was found in a woman aged 18 to 35 in good health.

The CDR3 spells CASGLIQVASYGYTF. The CDR3 region has the DNA TGTGCTAGTGGTTTGATCCAGGTGGCAAGTTATGGCTACACCTTC. This chain connects TRBV12-5 to TRBJ1-2; D is unresolved. This CDR3 has 15 amino acids. Trimming removed 2 bases from V and 5 bases from J, with 15 bases in between. Germline lookup yields CDR1 LGHNT and CDR2 FRNRAP.